This passage covers 8 T cell receptor beta chains from one sample sequenced in a study of PD-L1 blockade in urothelial cancer. The data were produced by immunoSEQ multiplex PCR, yet TCRdb's version contains in-frame clones alone and is incomplete. The sample lists tens of thousands of clones; roughly four fifths were seen once. Specimen: PBMCs, collected around atezolizumab (anti-PD-L1) treatment. The receptors here all came from a man in his 70s with urothelial cancer.

The chain carries TRBV7-9 and TRBJ1-1, with a weak D call TRBD1 (5 bases). CDR3 length: 14 residues. The germline V gene has CDR1 SEHNR and CDR2 FQNEAQ (reference sequence). Trimming removed 7 bases from V and 0 bases from J, with 12 bases in between. This chain's CDR3 is CASKEGVLNTEAFF. Written as DNA, the CDR3 is TGTGCCAGCAAAGAAGGGGTGTTGAACACTGAAGCTTTCTTT.

This chain connects TRBV7-3 to TRBJ1-1; 8 bases line up with TRBD1. V gave up 5 bases and J gave up 0 bases; unmatched junction bases: 5. The V gene's germline CDR1 is SGHTA and CDR2 FQGTGA. The CDR3 runs to 15 residues. CDR3 in amino acids: CASSKRTGLNTEAFF. The CDR3 DNA sequence: TGTGCCAGCAGCAAGCGGACAGGGTTGAACACTGAAGCTTTCTTT. The full variable domain, with the rest looked up from reference TRBV7-3 and TRBJ1-1, is GAGVSQTPSNKVTEKGKYVELRCDPISGHTALYWYRQSLGQGPEFLIYFQGTGAADDSGLPNDRFFAVRPEGSVSTLKIQRTERGDSAVYLCASSKRTGLNTEAFFGQGTRLTVV.

This chain uses TRBV5-4 with TRBJ1-2; tentatively, D is TRBD1 (5 bases). This CDR3 is 14 amino acids long. The ends were cut back, 4 bases at V and 0 bases at J, with 10 bases in the middle. Germline lookup yields CDR1 SGHNT and CDR2 YYREEE (reference sequence). The CDR3 is CASSRQSPNYGYTF. The CDR3 DNA reads as TGTGCCAGCAGCCGACAGAGTCCTAACTATGGCTACACCTTC.

The chain uses TRBV6-1 and TRBJ2-7; 8 bases fit TRBD1. This CDR3 comprises 15 residues. CDR1 and CDR2 (germline): MNHNS, SASEGT. With V trimmed by 4 bases and J by 2 bases, 7 bases remained unmatched. Here the CDR3 reads CASSVSGQGTYEQYF. The CDR3 bases are TGTGCCAGCAGTGTCTCCGGACAGGGTACCTACGAGCAGTACTTC.

The chain carries TRBV9 and TRBJ2-1, with TRBD2 matching 12 bases. This CDR3 is 16 amino acids long. Trimming removed 4 bases from V and 8 bases from J; junction bases left unmatched: 10. The germline V gene encodes CDR1 SGDLS and CDR2 YYNGEE. CDR3 amino acids: CASSPRLAGVVDEQFF. CDR3 nucleotide sequence: TGTGCCAGCAGCCCCCGACTAGCGGGAGTAGTCGATGAGCAGTTCTTC.

The V and J genes are TRBV5-6 and TRBJ1-2; D is uncertain. Per the germline V gene, CDR1 is SGHDT and CDR2 is YYEEEE. The CDR3 has 13 amino acids. Trimming stripped 4 bases from V and 8 bases from J, with 15 bases between. The CDR3, as DNA: TGTGCCAGCAGCCCCCCCCGGGTCGCCGGCTACACCTTC. It specifies CASSPPRVAGYTF. Using reference TRBV5-6 and TRBJ1-2 for the parts outside the CDR3, the full variable domain is DAGVTQSPTHLIKTRGQQVTLRCSPKSGHDTVSWYQQALGQGPQFIFQYYEEEERQRGNFPDRFSGHQFPNYSSELNVNALLLGDSALYLCASSPPRVAGYTFGSGTRLTVV.

This clone has a handful of counts. The chain couples TRBV6-6 to TRBJ2-4; D is ambiguous. V was trimmed by 6 bases and J by 2 bases, leaving 5 bases between them. This CDR3 has 12 amino acids. Per germline, CDR1 MNHNY and CDR2 SVGAGI (reference sequence). The CDR3 region has the DNA TGTGCCAGCAGCAGGCCCAAAAACATTCAGTACTTC. This translates into CASSRPKNIQYF.

This rearrangement joins TRBV11-3 to TRBJ2-3; D is perhaps TRBD2 (6 bases). The CDR3 is made up of 14 amino acids. Trimming took 5 bases from V and 2 from J, leaving 11 bases between them. Germline CDR1 and CDR2: SGHNT and YENEEA. The CDR3 DNA follows: TGTGCCAGCAGCCCCCGGGGGACCACAGATACGCAGTATTTT. Amino acid sequence: CASSPRGTTDTQYF.